These 20 T cell receptor beta chains came from one sample sequenced in a study of T cell responses to AZD1222 COVID-19 vaccine. Sequenced by immunoSEQ multiplex PCR; TCRdb stores in-frame clones only, minus some. The sample includes 120,000 to 150,000 clones, roughly 92% of them seen just once. This material consisted of peripheral blood, taken 28 days after the second AZD1222 dose. Every receptor here comes from an adult who received the AZD1222 COVID-19 vaccine.

The rearrangement joins TRBV5-6 to TRBJ1-2; D gene unclear. Trimming took off 5 bases at V and 8 bases at J, with 31 bases between the two ends. From germline, CDR1 is SGHDT and CDR2 YYEEEE. The length of the CDR3 is 18 residues. The CDR3 bases are TGTGCCAGCAGTCTAGCAAGGGAGCAAAATACCAAACTATGGGGCTACACCTTC. Amino acids: CASSLAREQNTKLWGYTF.

The chain links TRBV5-1 to TRBJ2-1, with D unclear. The germline V gene encodes CDR1 SGHRS and CDR2 YFSETQ. Trimming left V 3 bases short and J 3 bases short, with 7 bases between. This CDR3 region has 13 residues. CDR3 region: CASSWSDYNEQFF. CDR3 nucleotides: TGCGCCAGCAGCTGGAGCGACTACAATGAGCAGTTCTTC.

This clone was seen only once. The J gene is TRBJ2-3, the V gene TRBV5-4, with 10 positions matching TRBD1. The CDR3 runs to 15 residues. Germline trimming cut 7 bases from V and 0 bases from J; bases unmatched to any gene: 5. Germline CDR1 is SGHNT and CDR2 is YYREEE (reference sequence). The CDR3 DNA reads as TGTGCCAGCCACGGGACAGGGGATAGCACAGATACGCAGTATTTT. Encoded protein: CASHGTGDSTDTQYF. Drawing the rest from reference TRBV5-4 and TRBJ2-3, the complete variable domain is ETGVTQSPTHLIKTRGQQVTLRCSSQSGHNTVSWYQQALGQGPQFIFQYYREEENGRGNFPPRFSGLQFPNYSSELNVNALELDDSALYLCASHGTGDSTDTQYFGPGTRLTVL.

This sequence joins TRBV15 and TRBJ1-2, with 9 bases fitting TRBD1. Trimming cost V 1 base and J 5 bases; bases outside gene matches: 17. Per the germline V gene, CDR1 is LNHNV and CDR2 is YYDKDF (reference sequence). The CDR3 totals 19 residues. The CDR3 here is CATSRADRGGYHLKYGYTF. The CDR3 bases are TGTGCCACCAGCAGAGCGGACAGGGGAGGGTACCATTTAAAGTATGGCTACACCTTC.

This sequence joins TRBV6-5 and TRBJ1-5; 7 bases are a match to TRBD1. CDR3 length equals 15 residues. Trimming cost V 6 bases and J 8 bases; bases outside gene matches: 13. The germline V gene encodes CDR1 MNHEY and CDR2 SVGAGI. CDR3 DNA: TGTGCCAGCAGGCTTAGAGGGGGCCTCACGGAGCCCCAGCATTTT. Its protein product is CASRLRGGLTEPQHF.

The chain carries TRBV7-9 and TRBJ1-1, with 10 bases that match TRBD1. The CDR3 is made up of 14 amino acids. The trim removed 4 bases at V and 3 bases at J, leaving 2 bases unmatched. The V gene's germline CDR1 is SEHNR and CDR2 FQNEAQ (reference sequence). The CDR3 DNA follows: TGTGCCAGCAGCTCCGGACAGGGGGACACTGAAGCTTTCTTT. Protein product: CASSSGQGDTEAFF.

CDR3 sequence: CATTGTIVRDYGYTF. The CDR3 DNA is TGTGCTACGACAGGGACCATCGTTAGGGACTATGGCTACACCTTC. This chain links TRBV19 with TRBJ1-2, with TRBD1 matching over 7 bases. CDR3 length: 15 amino acids. Germline assignment: CDR1 LNHDA and CDR2 SQIVND (reference sequence).

The chain joins TRBV10-1 to TRBJ2-1; perhaps TRBD2 as D (6 bases). Germline CDR1 WNHNN, CDR2 SYGVQD (reference sequence). This CDR3 is built from 14 residues. V was cut by 2 bases and J by 4 bases, with 9 bases left in between. The chain's CDR3 is CASSEGGIYNEQFF. CDR3 in DNA: TGCGCCAGCAGTGAGGGCGGGATTTACAATGAGCAGTTCTTC.

This chain joins TRBV7-9 and TRBJ1-6, with a tentative D call TRBD1 (6 bases). Germline V CDR1 and CDR2: SEHNR, FQNEAQ (reference sequence). Trimming left V 5 bases short and J 4 bases short, with 12 bases between. The CDR3 is 15 amino acids. Here the CDR3 DNA reads TGTGCCAGCAGCCAAGACAGGTTGTATAATTCACCCCTCCACTTT. This encodes CASSQDRLYNSPLHF.

The genes are TRBV7-9 and TRBJ2-7; D might be TRBD2 (6 bases). The V gene's germline CDR1 is SEHNR and CDR2 FQNEAQ (reference sequence). The germline V and J ends were trimmed by 5 bases and 1 base, with 15 bases remaining between them. The CDR3 is made up of 15 amino acids. CDR3 in amino acids: CASSETARGSYEQYF. CDR3 DNA: TGTGCCAGCAGCGAGACCGCCCGGGGGTCCTACGAGCAGTACTTC.

This chain uses TRBV4-2 with TRBJ1-1, with D uncertain. CDR1 LGHNA and CDR2 YNFKEQ come from the germline V gene. The germline V and J ends were trimmed by 2 bases and 4 bases, with 8 bases remaining between them. This CDR3 comprises 13 residues. In DNA form, the CDR3 reads TGTGCCAGCAGCCAAATAGCAGGCACTGAAGCTTTCTTT. Translating it yields CASSQIAGTEAFF.

The chain uses TRBV30 and TRBJ2-2; 9 bases are a match to TRBD1. The CDR3 runs to 15 residues. Germline V gene sequence: CDR1 GTSNPN, CDR2 SVGIG (reference sequence). The junction had 2 bases not matched to a gene; V was cut back by 0 bases and J by 3 bases. The CDR3 DNA sequence: TGTGCCTGGAGTGTACGGGACAGGGACACCGGGGAGCTGTTTTTT. Its protein is CAWSVRDRDTGELFF. Full variable domain (outside the CDR3, taken from reference TRBV30 and TRBJ2-2): SQTIHQWPATLVQPVGSPLSLECTVEGTSNPNLYWYRQAAGRGLQLLFYSVGIGQISSEVPQNLSASRPQDRQFILSSKKLLLSDSGFYLCAWSVRDRDTGELFFGEGSRLTVL.

This clone was observed once. The chain couples TRBV5-1 to TRBJ2-1, with 9 bases fitting TRBD1. CDR3 length: 15 amino acids. Germline CDR1 is SGHRS and CDR2 is YFSETQ. The trim removed 3 bases at V and 6 bases at J, leaving 7 bases unmatched. The DNA of the CDR3 is TGCGCCAGCAGCTCCCCGGGACAGGGAGGCAATGAGCAGTTCTTC. Its protein product is CASSSPGQGGNEQFF.

This clone has only one observation. The chain joins TRBV15 to TRBJ1-2; tentative D call: TRBD1 (6 bases). Germline lookup yields CDR1 LNHNV and CDR2 YYDKDF (reference sequence). The V and J ends lost 0 bases and 1 base respectively, with 15 bases between them. The CDR3 extends over 17 amino acids. The DNA for the CDR3 is TGTGCCACCAGCAGAGAGTCGGGACACTGGAATAACTATGGCTACACCTTC. Its protein is CATSRESGHWNNYGYTF.

This chain connects TRBV6-2 or TRBV6-3 to TRBJ2-2; the D gene is possibly TRBD2 (5 bases). V gave up 0 bases and J gave up 7 bases, with 6 bases separating them. Germline CDR1 is MNHEY and CDR2 is SVGEGT. This CDR3 spans 13 amino acids. The CDR3 region has the DNA TGTGCCAGCAGTTACTCGAGGGTCGGGGAGCTGTTTTTT. This sequence encodes CASSYSRVGELFF.

This chain links TRBV27 with TRBJ1-1; no firm D call. The CDR3 has 13 amino acids. Germline CDR1 and CDR2: MNHEY and SMNVEV (reference sequence). Trimming removed 6 bases at V and 8 bases at J, with 16 bases between. The CDR3 coding sequence is TGTGCCAGCAGATGGGGAAGCGGAGGGGAAGCTTTCTTT. This sequence encodes CASRWGSGGEAFF.

This clone was seen just once. This chain links TRBV28 with TRBJ1-2, with 10 nucleotides matching TRBD1. V shed 6 bases and J 8 bases; nucleotides not matched to a gene: 9. The CDR3 consists of 14 residues. From germline, CDR1 is MDHEN and CDR2 SYDVKM. The CDR3 loop is CASRPGTGVIGYTF. Written as DNA, the CDR3 is TGTGCCAGCAGACCCGGGACAGGGGTAATCGGCTACACCTTC.

The genes are TRBV28 and TRBJ1-5; the match to TRBD1 covers 10 bases. J lost 3 bases, V lost 10 bases, and 6 bases had no gene match. In germline, CDR1 is MDHEN, CDR2 SYDVKM. The CDR3 spans 14 residues. The CDR3 region has the DNA TGTGCCACCTTTGGACAGGGGGTCAATCAGCCCCAGCATTTT. Its translation: CATFGQGVNQPQHF.

The chain couples TRBV11-3 to TRBJ1-6; D is undetermined. Germline loops: CDR1 SGHNT, CDR2 YENEEA. CDR3 length: 17 amino acids. V was trimmed by 7 bases and J by 7 bases, leaving 23 bases between them. In nucleotides, the CDR3 is TGTGCCAGCACCCTGACCATGGGTGAGGAGGAGAATTCACCCCTCCACTTT. Translated: CASTLTMGEEENSPLHF. Together with reference TRBV11-3 and TRBJ1-6, the CDR3 gives the full variable domain: EAGVVQSPRYKIIEKKQPVAFWCNPISGHNTLYWYLQNLGQGPELLIRYENEEAVDDSQLPKDRFSAERLKGVDSTLKIQPAELGDSAVYLCASTLTMGEEENSPLHFGNGTRLTVT.

The chain uses TRBV2 and TRBJ2-1; D may be TRBD2 (5 bases). V was clipped by 7 bases and J by 3 bases, with 13 bases between them. The CDR3 covers 14 residues. Germline values: CDR1 SNHLY, CDR2 FYNNEI. As DNA, the CDR3 is TGTGCCAGCACACCGGCGGAGGTCTACAATGAGCAGTTCTTC. This sequence encodes CASTPAEVYNEQFF. The full variable domain, rest sourced from reference TRBV2 and TRBJ2-1, is EPEVTQTPSHQVTQMGQEVILRCVPISNHLYFYWYRQILGQKVEFLVSFYNNEISEKSEIFDDQFSVERPDGSNFTLKIRSTKLEDSAMYFCASTPAEVYNEQFFGPGTRLTVL.